The 26 T cell receptor beta chains in this list originate from one sample, sequenced in a study of blood T cell repertoires in COVID-19. Some clones are missing from TCRdb's copy, which holds only in-frame ones; the method was immunoSEQ multiplex PCR. The sample lists under 65,000 clones, 70% to 90% occurring once. The sample consisted of peripheral blood. The source of these receptors is a man in his 60s with COVID-19, enrolled during active disease.

For the CDR3, the DNA is TGTGCCAGTAGTACTGTACGCAGGGGGAAGGAGACCCAGTACTTC. Its translation is CASSTVRRGKETQYF. The rearrangement uses TRBV19 and TRBJ2-5; 7 bases map to TRBD1. This CDR3 contains 15 residues. Trimming removed 4 bases from V and 5 bases from J; junction bases left unmatched: 10. From germline, CDR1 is LNHDA and CDR2 SQIVND (reference sequence).

This clone was counted only a few times. The CDR3 reads CASSLDRDGIRTEAFF. CDR3 nucleotides: TGCGCCAGCAGCTTGGACAGGGATGGAATAAGGACTGAAGCTTTCTTT. The V and J genes are TRBV5-1 and TRBJ1-1; D possibly corresponds to TRBD1 (6 bases). Germline loops: CDR1 SGHRS, CDR2 YFSETQ. V was clipped by 0 bases and J by 5 bases, with 17 bases between them. The CDR3 loop spans 16 amino acids. The whole variable domain, filled in from reference TRBV5-1 and TRBJ1-1, reads KAGVTQTPRYLIKTRGQQVTLSCSPISGHRSVSWYQQTPGQGLQFLFEYFSETQRNKGNFPGRFSGRQFSNSRSEMNVSTLELGDSALYLCASSLDRDGIRTEAFFGQGTRLTVV.

V gene TRBV5-3 combines with J gene TRBJ2-7; 8 bases align to TRBD2. TRBV5-3 is marked as an open reading frame, function uncertain. The CDR3 runs 14 residues. V lost 8 bases, J lost 4 bases, and 11 bases stayed unmatched. CDR3 in DNA: TGTGCCAGGTCTACCGGGACTAGTACATACGAGCAGTACTTC. Amino acids: CARSTGTSTYEQYF.

The rearrangement links TRBV9 to TRBJ2-7; the match to TRBD2 covers 9 bases. The CDR3 totals 16 residues. Germline loops: CDR1 SGDLS, CDR2 YYNGEE. The trim removed 5 bases at V and 4 bases at J, leaving 13 bases unmatched. CDR3 in amino acids: CASSLKAGGPRYEQYF. CDR3 DNA sequence: TGTGCCAGCAGTCTAAAGGCGGGAGGGCCTAGATACGAGCAGTACTTC.

The CDR3 here is CASSIAGTYNEQFF. The CDR3, as DNA: TGTGCCAGTAGTATAGCCGGGACTTACAATGAGCAGTTCTTC. This rearrangement joins TRBV19 to TRBJ2-1; possible D gene TRBD2, 6 bases. The germline V and J ends were trimmed by 1 base and 4 bases, with 8 bases remaining between them. Germline V CDR1 and CDR2: LNHDA, SQIVND (reference sequence). This CDR3 spans 14 amino acids. The complete variable domain, with remaining parts taken from reference TRBV19 and TRBJ2-1, reads DGGITQSPKYLFRKEGQNVTLSCEQNLNHDAMYWYRQDPGQGLRLIYYSQIVNDFQKGDIAEGYSVSREKKESFPLTVTSAQKNPTAFYLCASSIAGTYNEQFFGPGTRLTVL.

This clone is a singleton in its sample. This chain links TRBV7-9 with TRBJ1-3, with D perhaps matching TRBD1 (6 bases). The V end was cut by 5 bases, the J end by 0 bases, with 11 bases between. Looked up from germline, CDR1 is SEHNR and CDR2 is FQNEAQ (reference sequence). The CDR3 consists of 15 residues. CDR3 loop: CASSPTGYSGNTIYF. In nucleotides, the CDR3 is TGTGCCAGCAGCCCGACAGGTTACTCTGGAAACACCATATATTTT.

Worth noting for this clone: Other DNA sequences from this sample encode an identical CDR3 as well. The V call is TRBV5-5, the J call TRBJ2-3; D is perhaps TRBD2 (7 bases). CDR3 length: 16 amino acids. Germline V gives CDR1 SGHKS, CDR2 YYEKEE (reference sequence). Trimming removed 3 bases at V and 14 bases at J, with 28 bases between. The CDR3 DNA reads as TGTGCCAGCAGCTGGGGCGGGGGCGGGCGGGCCCTCCCTGGGTATTTT. This sequence encodes CASSWGGGGRALPGYF.

The rearrangement uses TRBV5-1 and TRBJ2-1; 9 nucleotides align to TRBD2. The ends lost 2 bases at V and 4 bases at J; junction bases unmatched: 4. The CDR3 covers 15 residues. Germline loops: CDR1 SGHRS, CDR2 YFSETQ. CDR3 DNA: TGCGCCAGCAGCTTAGCGGGGGGCTTTTACAATGAGCAGTTCTTC. Its translation: CASSLAGGFYNEQFF.

This chain uses TRBV30 with TRBJ2-5, with 13 positions matching TRBD2. The J segment lost 4 bases and the V segment lost 3 bases, leaving 5 bases of the junction unmatched. CDR1 is GTSNPN and CDR2 is SVGIG in the germline V gene (reference sequence). This CDR3 has 15 amino acids. CDR3 residues: CAWRLAGGPVETQYF. The CDR3 region has the DNA TGTGCCTGGAGACTAGCGGGAGGGCCGGTAGAGACCCAGTACTTC.

The CDR3 nucleotides read TGTGCCAGCTCACCATTGCGGAGCACTAGCACAGATACGCAGTATTTT. This codes for CASSPLRSTSTDTQYF. This rearrangement joins TRBV18 to TRBJ2-3; D is unresolved. The CDR3 extends over 16 amino acids. Trimming left V 2 bases short and J 0 bases short, with 12 bases between. The germline V gene has CDR1 KGHSH and CDR2 LQKENI. Looking up the rest from reference TRBV18 and TRBJ2-3 gives the full variable domain: NAGVMQNPRHLVRRRGQEARLRCSPMKGHSHVYWYRQLPEEGLKFMVYLQKENIIDESGMPKERFSAEFPKEGPSILRIQQVVRGDSAAYFCASSPLRSTSTDTQYFGPGTRLTVL.

The sample holds one count of this clone. The junction departs from germline at one end; a sequencing error may be responsible. This sequence joins TRBV7-7 and TRBJ2-2; TRBD2 matches at 12 bases. This CDR3 region has 17 residues. Germline lookup yields CDR1 SSHAT and CDR2 FNYEAQ (reference sequence). The CDR3 loop is CASSPSPTSGRAGELFF. CDR3 in DNA: TGTGCTAGCAGCCCATCCCCGACTAGCGGGAGAGCCGGGGAGCTGTTTTTT.

The chain combines TRBV18 with TRBJ1-1, with D maybe TRBD1 (5 bases). CDR3 size: 14 residues. The germline CDR1 and CDR2 sequences are KGHSH and LQKENI. The ends were cut back, 2 bases at V and 1 base at J, with 8 bases in the middle. In nucleotides, the CDR3 is TGTGCCAGCTCACCAAGCAGGGAGAACACTGAAGCTTTCTTT. Translated, it gives CASSPSRENTEAFF.

The chain links TRBV7-2 to TRBJ1-2; TRBD1 might be the D (6 bases). Trimming shortened V by 5 bases and J by 6 bases, and 16 bases separated the two germline ends. The germline CDR1 and CDR2 sequences are SGHTA and FQGNSA. The CDR3 is 14 amino acids. The CDR3 sequence is CASSRDTLSDGYTF. DNA for the CDR3: TGTGCCAGCAGCCGGGACACCCTTTCCGATGGCTACACCTTC. The complete variable domain, with remaining parts taken from reference TRBV7-2 and TRBJ1-2, reads GAGVSQSPSNKVTEKGKDVELRCDPISGHTALYWYRQSLGQGLEFLIYFQGNSAPDKSGLPSDRFSAERTGGSVSTLTIQRTQQEDSAVYLCASSRDTLSDGYTFGSGTRLTVV.

This chain joins TRBV19 and TRBJ2-7; D is perhaps TRBD2 (7 bases). The V gene lost 6 bases and the J gene lost 6 bases, with 18 bases spanning the gap. This CDR3 has 14 residues. Germline assignment: CDR1 LNHDA and CDR2 SQIVND (reference sequence). The CDR3 reads CASRGTGGQSEQYF. The CDR3 coding sequence is TGTGCCAGTAGGGGGACGGGGGGCCAGTCCGAGCAGTACTTC.

This clone was seen just once. The chain recombines TRBV6-5 with TRBJ1-1; the D gene is possibly TRBD1 (5 bases). Germline CDR1 and CDR2: MNHEY and SVGAGI. Trimming stripped 2 bases from V and 6 bases from J, with 10 bases between. CDR3 length: 13 amino acids. This CDR3 is CASSYKGYSEAFF. The CDR3 bases are TGTGCCAGCAGTTACAAGGGGTACTCTGAAGCTTTCTTT.

The chain links TRBV14 to TRBJ2-7; 13 bases line up with TRBD2. The J segment lost 6 bases and the V segment lost 4 bases, leaving 6 bases of the junction unmatched. This CDR3 contains 15 residues. In germline, CDR1 is SGHDN, CDR2 FVKESK. The CDR3 is CASSRGLAGVTEQYF. In DNA form, the CDR3 reads TGTGCCAGCAGCCGCGGACTAGCGGGAGTAACCGAGCAGTACTTC.

This chain joins TRBV3-1 (or the pseudogene TRBV3-2) and TRBJ2-1, with D possibly matching TRBD1 (5 bases). The V gene lost 1 base and the J gene lost 9 bases, with 19 bases spanning the gap. CDR3 size: 16 residues. Germline V gives CDR1 LGHDT, CDR2 YNNKEL (reference sequence). CDR3 DNA: TGTGCCAGCAGCCAAGGTGATAGGGGCCACGGAATTGAGCAGTTCTTC. This encodes CASSQGDRGHGIEQFF.

The rearrangement uses TRBV19 and TRBJ1-1; no firm D call. This CDR3 is 13 amino acids long. CDR1 and CDR2 from the germline V gene are LNHDA and SQIVND (reference sequence). V dropped 7 bases and J dropped 0 bases, with 9 bases sitting between them. The CDR3 region has the DNA TGTGCCAGTATGCACAGCCTGAACACTGAAGCTTTCTTT. Translating it yields CASMHSLNTEAFF.

This chain links TRBV13 with TRBJ1-1; 7 bases line up with TRBD1. Germline V gene lookup returns CDR1 PRHDT and CDR2 FYEKMQ (reference sequence). This CDR3 spans 14 amino acids. V shed 3 bases, J shed 5 bases, and the junction held 6 bases outside the gene matches. The CDR3 here is CASSFRQGKTEAFF. The CDR3 DNA is TGTGCCAGCAGCTTCAGACAGGGAAAAACTGAAGCTTTCTTT.

This chain uses TRBV13 with TRBJ2-2; possible D gene TRBD1, 5 bases. The CDR3 spans 13 residues. Germline CDR1 reads PRHDT; CDR2 reads FYEKMQ (reference sequence). Trimming removed 2 bases from V and 6 bases from J, with 7 bases in between. The CDR3 sequence is CASSLRGSGELFF. The CDR3 DNA sequence: TGTGCCAGCAGCTTAAGGGGATCCGGGGAGCTGTTTTTT.

This clone was recorded once. This chain joins TRBV7-3 and TRBJ2-2; 9 nucleotides match TRBD1. The V gene's germline CDR1 is SGHTA and CDR2 FQGTGA. The CDR3 has 14 amino acids. After removal of 6 bases from V and 4 bases from J, the junction contained 3 bases not matched to a gene. CDR3 in amino acids: CASRTTGGTGELFF. In DNA form, the CDR3 reads TGTGCCAGCAGGACGACAGGGGGCACCGGGGAGCTGTTTTTT. Complete variable domain (other parts from reference TRBV7-3 and TRBJ2-2): GAGVSQTPSNKVTEKGKYVELRCDPISGHTALYWYRQSLGQGPEFLIYFQGTGAADDSGLPNDRFFAVRPEGSVSTLKIQRTERGDSAVYLCASRTTGGTGELFFGEGSRLTVL.

The chain uses TRBV5-6 and TRBJ2-3, with TRBD2 as a possible D gene (6 bases). Trimming cost V 6 bases and J 6 bases, with 20 bases left between them. Germline CDR1 SGHDT, CDR2 YYEEEE. The CDR3 is made up of 15 amino acids. The CDR3 region is CASIKEAGPGDTQYF. CDR3 coding DNA: TGTGCCAGCATCAAGGAGGCGGGGCCAGGCGATACGCAGTATTTT.

This clone was counted ten times or more. This rearrangement joins TRBV6-5 to TRBJ1-6; weak D call: TRBD1 (5 bases). In germline, CDR1 is MNHEY, CDR2 SVGAGI. Trimming left V 6 bases short and J 10 bases short, with 16 bases between. The length of the CDR3 is 14 residues. The CDR3 nucleotides read TGTGCCAGCAGGGGGGGAGGGGACGGGTCACCCCTCCACTTT. The encoded protein is CASRGGGDGSPLHF.

The rearrangement links TRBV4-2 to TRBJ2-7; 7 bases line up with TRBD2. V was clipped by 1 base and J by 0 bases; unmatched bases: 0. There are 14 residues in the CDR3. CDR1 LGHNA and CDR2 YNFKEQ come from the germline V gene. The CDR3 is CASSQGGGSYEQYF. As DNA, the CDR3 is TGTGCCAGCAGCCAAGGCGGGGGCTCCTACGAGCAGTACTTC.

V and J are TRBV4-2 and TRBJ2-2; the match to TRBD2 covers 9 bases. V was clipped by 2 bases and J by 1 base; unmatched bases: 11. CDR3 length equals 19 residues. The V gene's germline CDR1 is LGHNA and CDR2 YNFKEQ. The DNA for the CDR3 is TGTGCCAGCAGCCAAATTTTCCAGCGGGGGGCCCTGAACACCGGGGAGCTGTTTTTT. Its protein product is CASSQIFQRGALNTGELFF.

The chain couples TRBV4-1 to TRBJ2-3; a possible D gene is TRBD2 (6 bases). Germline lookup yields CDR1 MGHRA and CDR2 YSYEKL. Trimming stripped 3 bases from V and 2 bases from J, with 18 bases between. The CDR3 is 17 residues long. CDR3 sequence reads: CASSQPPRGRSTDTQYF. In DNA form, the CDR3 reads TGCGCCAGCAGCCAGCCCCCTCGGGGGAGATCCACAGATACGCAGTATTTT.